This T cell receptor beta chain was sequenced during a study of glioma-infiltrating T cells after dendritic cell vaccination. Across the study: Dendritic cell vaccination trial patients had either newly diagnosed or recurrent glioblastoma. The vaccine used monocyte-derived dendritic cells pulsed overnight with autologous tumor lysate.

The PCR used 60 V beta and 13 J beta primers. The repertoire was sequenced with immunoSEQ multiplex PCR; TCRdb's copy has only in-frame clones and lacks some. The table shows roughly 60,000 clones, with roughly 86% occurring only once. CDR1 SGHTA and CDR2 FQGNSA come from the germline V gene. Trimming at V came to 5 bases and at J to 6 bases, leaving 8 bases not matched to a gene. The CDR3 is 14 residues long. Time point of the sample: after dendritic cell vaccination, including at tumor progression/relapse. Before vaccination, two weeks after the third vaccination, and at progression, PBMC were collected.

The sequence derives from a human donor with glioblastoma. Specimen: blood, collected after dendritic cell vaccination. The V and J genes are TRBV7-2 and TRBJ1-2, with 8 nucleotides matching TRBD1. In DNA, the CDR3 is TGTGCCAGCAGCCATGACAGGGGCGATAATGGCTACACCTTC. Its protein product is CASSHDRGDNGYTF.